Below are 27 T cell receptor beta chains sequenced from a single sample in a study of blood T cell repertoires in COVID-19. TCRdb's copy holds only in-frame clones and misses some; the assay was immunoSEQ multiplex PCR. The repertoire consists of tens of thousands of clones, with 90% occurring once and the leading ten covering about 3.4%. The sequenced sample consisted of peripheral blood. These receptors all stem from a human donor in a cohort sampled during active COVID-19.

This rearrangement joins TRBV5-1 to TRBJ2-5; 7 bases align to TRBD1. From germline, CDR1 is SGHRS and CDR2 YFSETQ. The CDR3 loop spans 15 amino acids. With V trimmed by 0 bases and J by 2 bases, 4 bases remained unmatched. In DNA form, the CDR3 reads TGCGCCAGCAGCTTGGGGACAGGAACGCAAGAGACCCAGTACTTC. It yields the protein CASSLGTGTQETQYF.

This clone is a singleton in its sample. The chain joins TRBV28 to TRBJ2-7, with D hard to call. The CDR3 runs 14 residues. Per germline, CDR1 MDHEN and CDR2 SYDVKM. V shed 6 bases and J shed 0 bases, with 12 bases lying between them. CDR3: CASSSWATSYEQYF. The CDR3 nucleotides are TGTGCCAGCAGCTCTTGGGCGACCTCCTACGAGCAGTACTTC.

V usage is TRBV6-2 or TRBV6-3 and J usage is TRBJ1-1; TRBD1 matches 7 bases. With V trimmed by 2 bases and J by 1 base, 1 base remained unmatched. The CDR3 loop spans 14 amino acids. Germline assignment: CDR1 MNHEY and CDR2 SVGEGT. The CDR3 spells CASSYGTANTEAFF. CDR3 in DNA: TGTGCCAGCAGTTACGGGACAGCGAACACTGAAGCTTTCTTT.

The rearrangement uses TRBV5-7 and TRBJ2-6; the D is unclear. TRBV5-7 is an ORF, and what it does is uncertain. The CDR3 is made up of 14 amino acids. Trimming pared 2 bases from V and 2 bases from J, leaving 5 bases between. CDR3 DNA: TGTGCCAGCAGCTTCACACCTGGGGCCAACGTCCTGACTTTC. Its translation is CASSFTPGANVLTF.

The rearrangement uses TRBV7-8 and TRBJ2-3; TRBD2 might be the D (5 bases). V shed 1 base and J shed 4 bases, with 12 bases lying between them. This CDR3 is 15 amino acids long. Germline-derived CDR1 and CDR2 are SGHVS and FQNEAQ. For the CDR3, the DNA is TGTGCCAGCAGCTTAGTGGCTAGCTCTTCAGATACGCAGTATTTT. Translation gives CASSLVASSSDTQYF.

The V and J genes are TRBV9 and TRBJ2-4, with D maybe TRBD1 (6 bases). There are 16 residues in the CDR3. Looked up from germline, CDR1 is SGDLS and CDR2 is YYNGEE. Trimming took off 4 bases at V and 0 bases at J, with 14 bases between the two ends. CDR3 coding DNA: TGTGCCAGCAGCCCACACAGGGCTGGAGCCAAAAACATTCAGTACTTC. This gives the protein CASSPHRAGAKNIQYF.

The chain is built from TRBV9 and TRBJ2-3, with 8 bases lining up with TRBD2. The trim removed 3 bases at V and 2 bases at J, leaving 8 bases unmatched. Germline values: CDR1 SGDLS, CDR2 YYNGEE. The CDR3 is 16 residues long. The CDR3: CASSDESGGVTDTQYF. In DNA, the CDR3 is TGTGCCAGCAGCGACGAATCGGGAGGGGTCACAGATACGCAGTATTTT.

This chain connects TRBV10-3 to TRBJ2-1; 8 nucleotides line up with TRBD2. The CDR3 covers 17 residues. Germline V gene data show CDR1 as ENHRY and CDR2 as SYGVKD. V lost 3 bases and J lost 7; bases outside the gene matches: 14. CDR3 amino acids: CAISDHGGDGGSNEQFF. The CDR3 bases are TGTGCCATCAGTGACCACGGGGGGGATGGGGGCTCTAATGAGCAGTTCTTC.

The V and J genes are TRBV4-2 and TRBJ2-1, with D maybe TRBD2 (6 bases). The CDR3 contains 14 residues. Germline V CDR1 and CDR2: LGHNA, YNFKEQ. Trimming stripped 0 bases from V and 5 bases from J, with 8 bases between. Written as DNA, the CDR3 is TGTGCCAGCAGCCAAGATCCGGGAGACAATGAGCAGTTCTTC. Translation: CASSQDPGDNEQFF.

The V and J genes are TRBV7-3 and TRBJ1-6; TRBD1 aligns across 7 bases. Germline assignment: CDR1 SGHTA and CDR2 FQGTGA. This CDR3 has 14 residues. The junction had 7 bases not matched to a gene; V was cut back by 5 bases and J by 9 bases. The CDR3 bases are TGTGCCAGCAGCCAACGACAGGGAACTTCACCCCTCCACTTT. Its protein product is CASSQRQGTSPLHF.

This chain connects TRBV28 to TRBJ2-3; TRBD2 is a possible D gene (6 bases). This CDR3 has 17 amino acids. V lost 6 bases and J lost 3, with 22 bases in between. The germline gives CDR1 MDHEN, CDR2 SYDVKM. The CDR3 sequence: CASRSSTEKRATDTQYF. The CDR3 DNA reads TGTGCCAGCAGAAGTTCGACCGAGAAGCGGGCGACAGATACGCAGTATTTT.

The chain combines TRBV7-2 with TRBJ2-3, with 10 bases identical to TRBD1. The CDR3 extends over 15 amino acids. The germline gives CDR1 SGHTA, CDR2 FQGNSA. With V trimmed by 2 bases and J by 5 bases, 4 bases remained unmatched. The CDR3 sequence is CASSLIGQGGDTQYF. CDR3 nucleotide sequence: TGTGCCAGCAGCTTAATCGGACAGGGGGGAGATACGCAGTATTTT.

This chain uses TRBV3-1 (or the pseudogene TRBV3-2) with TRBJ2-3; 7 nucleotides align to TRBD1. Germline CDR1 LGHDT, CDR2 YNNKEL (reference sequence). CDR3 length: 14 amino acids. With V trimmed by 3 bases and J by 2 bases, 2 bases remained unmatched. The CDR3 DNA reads TGTGCCAGCAGCCAGGACAGGCACACAGATACGCAGTATTTT. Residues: CASSQDRHTDTQYF.

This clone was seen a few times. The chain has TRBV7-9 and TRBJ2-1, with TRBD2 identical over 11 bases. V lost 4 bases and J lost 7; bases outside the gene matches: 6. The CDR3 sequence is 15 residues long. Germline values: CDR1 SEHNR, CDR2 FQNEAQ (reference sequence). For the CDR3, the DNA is TGTGCCAGCAGCTGGGAGGGACTAGCGGTAAATGAGCAGTTCTTC. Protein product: CASSWEGLAVNEQFF.

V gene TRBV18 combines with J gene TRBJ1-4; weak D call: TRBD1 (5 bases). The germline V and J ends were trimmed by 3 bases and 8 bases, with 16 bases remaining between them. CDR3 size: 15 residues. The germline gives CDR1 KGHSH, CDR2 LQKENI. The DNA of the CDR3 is TGTGCCAGCTCACCCCCCGGGGGGTTTAGAGAAAAACTGTTTTTT. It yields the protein CASSPPGGFREKLFF.

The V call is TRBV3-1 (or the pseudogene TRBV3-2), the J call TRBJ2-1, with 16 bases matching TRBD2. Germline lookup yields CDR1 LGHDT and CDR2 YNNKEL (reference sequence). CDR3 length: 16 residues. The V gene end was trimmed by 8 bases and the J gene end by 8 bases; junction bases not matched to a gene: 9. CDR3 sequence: CASSGLAGGPGDEQFF. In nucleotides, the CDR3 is TGTGCCAGCTCGGGACTAGCGGGAGGGCCGGGTGATGAGCAGTTCTTC.

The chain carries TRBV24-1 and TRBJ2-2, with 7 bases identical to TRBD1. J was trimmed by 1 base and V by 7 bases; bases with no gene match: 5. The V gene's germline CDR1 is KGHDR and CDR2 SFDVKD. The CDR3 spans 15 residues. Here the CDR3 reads CATSFRQGNTGELFF. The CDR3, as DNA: TGTGCCACCAGCTTTAGACAGGGGAACACCGGGGAGCTGTTTTTT.

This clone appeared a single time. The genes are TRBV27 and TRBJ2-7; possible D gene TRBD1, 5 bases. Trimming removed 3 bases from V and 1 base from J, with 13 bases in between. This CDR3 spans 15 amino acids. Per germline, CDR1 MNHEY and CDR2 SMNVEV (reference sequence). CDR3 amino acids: CASSLVGVGSYEQYF. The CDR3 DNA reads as TGTGCCAGCAGTTTGGTAGGGGTAGGGTCCTACGAGCAGTACTTC.

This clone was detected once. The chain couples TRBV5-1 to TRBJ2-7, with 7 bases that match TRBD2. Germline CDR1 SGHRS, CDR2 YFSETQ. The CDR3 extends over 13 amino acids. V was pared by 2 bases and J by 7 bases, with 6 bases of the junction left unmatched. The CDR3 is CASSFNGRREQYF. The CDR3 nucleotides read TGCGCCAGCAGCTTTAACGGGAGGCGGGAGCAGTACTTC.

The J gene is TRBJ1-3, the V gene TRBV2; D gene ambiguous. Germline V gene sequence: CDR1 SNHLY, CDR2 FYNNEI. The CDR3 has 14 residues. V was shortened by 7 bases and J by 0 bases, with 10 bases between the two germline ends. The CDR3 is CASTERSSGNTIYF. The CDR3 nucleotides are TGTGCCAGCACCGAAAGGAGCTCTGGAAACACCATATATTTT.

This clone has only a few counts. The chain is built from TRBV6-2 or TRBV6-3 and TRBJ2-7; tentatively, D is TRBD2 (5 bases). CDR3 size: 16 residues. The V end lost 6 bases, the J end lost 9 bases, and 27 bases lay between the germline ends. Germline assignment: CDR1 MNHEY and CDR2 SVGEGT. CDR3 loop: CASSTNRLANPTLQYF. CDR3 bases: TGTGCCAGCAGCACGAACCGCTTAGCGAATCCCACCTTGCAGTACTTC.

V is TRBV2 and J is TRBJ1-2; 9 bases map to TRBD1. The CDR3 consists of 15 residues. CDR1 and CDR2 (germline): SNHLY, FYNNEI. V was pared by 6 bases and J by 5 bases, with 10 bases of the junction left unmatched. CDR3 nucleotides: TGTGCCAGCAGCAGAACAGGGGGCCTAGGGTATGGCTACACCTTC. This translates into CASSRTGGLGYGYTF. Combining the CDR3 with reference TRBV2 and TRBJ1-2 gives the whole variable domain EPEVTQTPSHQVTQMGQEVILRCVPISNHLYFYWYRQILGQKVEFLVSFYNNEISEKSEIFDDQFSVERPDGSNFTLKIRSTKLEDSAMYFCASSRTGGLGYGYTFGSGTRLTVV.

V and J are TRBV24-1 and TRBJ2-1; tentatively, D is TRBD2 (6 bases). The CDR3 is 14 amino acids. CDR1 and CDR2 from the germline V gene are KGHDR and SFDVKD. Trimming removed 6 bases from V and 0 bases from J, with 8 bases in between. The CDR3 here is CATSLTSSYNEQFF. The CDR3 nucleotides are TGTGCCACCAGTTTGACTAGCTCCTACAATGAGCAGTTCTTC.

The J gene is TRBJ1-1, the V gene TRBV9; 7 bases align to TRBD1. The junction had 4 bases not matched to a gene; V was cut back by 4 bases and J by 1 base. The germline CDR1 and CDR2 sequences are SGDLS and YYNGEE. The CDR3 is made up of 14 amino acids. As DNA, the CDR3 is TGTGCCAGCAGCCCCCACAGGGGGAACACTGAAGCTTTCTTT. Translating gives CASSPHRGNTEAFF.

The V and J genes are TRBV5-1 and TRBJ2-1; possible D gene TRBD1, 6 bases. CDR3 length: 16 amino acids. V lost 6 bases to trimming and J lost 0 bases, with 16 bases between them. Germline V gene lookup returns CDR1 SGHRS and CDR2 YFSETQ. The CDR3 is CASTPGTITSYNEQFF. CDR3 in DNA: TGCGCCAGCACACCGGGGACAATAACCTCCTACAATGAGCAGTTCTTC.

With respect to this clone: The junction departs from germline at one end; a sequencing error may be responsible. The CDR3 protein is CASSSGTGNNEQFF. CDR3 nucleotide sequence: TGTGCTAGCAGCTCAGGGACAGGGAACAATGAGCAGTTCTTC. This chain connects TRBV7-7 to TRBJ2-1; 9 bases map to TRBD1. CDR3 size: 14 residues. Germline V gene lookup returns CDR1 SSHAT and CDR2 FNYEAQ (reference sequence).

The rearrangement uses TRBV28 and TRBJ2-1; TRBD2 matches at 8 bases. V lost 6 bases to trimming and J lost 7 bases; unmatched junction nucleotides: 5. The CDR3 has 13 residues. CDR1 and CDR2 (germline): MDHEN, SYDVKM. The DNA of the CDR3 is TGTGCCAGCAGCCGGGGGGGAGGGAATGAGCAGTTCTTC. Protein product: CASSRGGGNEQFF.